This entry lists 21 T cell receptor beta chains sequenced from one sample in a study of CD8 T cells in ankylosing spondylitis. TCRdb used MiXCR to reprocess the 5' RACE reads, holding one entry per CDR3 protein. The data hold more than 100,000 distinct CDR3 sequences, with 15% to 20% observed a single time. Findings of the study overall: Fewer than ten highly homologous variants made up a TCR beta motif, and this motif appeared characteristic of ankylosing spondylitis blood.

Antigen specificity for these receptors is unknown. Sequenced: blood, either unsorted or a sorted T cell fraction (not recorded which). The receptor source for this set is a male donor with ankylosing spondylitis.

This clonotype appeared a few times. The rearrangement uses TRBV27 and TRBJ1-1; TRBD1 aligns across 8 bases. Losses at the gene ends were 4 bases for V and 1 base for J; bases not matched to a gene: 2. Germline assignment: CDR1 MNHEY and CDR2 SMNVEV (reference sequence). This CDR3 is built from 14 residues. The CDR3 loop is CASSYDRGNTEAFF. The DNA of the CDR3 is TGTGCCAGCAGTTACGACAGGGGGAACACTGAAGCTTTCTTT.

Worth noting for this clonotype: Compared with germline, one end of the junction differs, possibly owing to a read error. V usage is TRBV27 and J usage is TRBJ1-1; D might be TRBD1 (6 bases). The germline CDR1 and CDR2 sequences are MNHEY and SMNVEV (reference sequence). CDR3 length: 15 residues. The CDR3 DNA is TGCACCAGCAGTTTCGAGACAGGCCTGAACACTGAAGCTTTCTTT. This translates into CTSSFETGLNTEAFF.

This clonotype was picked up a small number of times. The CDR3 region is CASTMGGNQETQYF. The CDR3, as DNA: TGTGCCAGCACAATGGGGGGGAATCAAGAGACCCAGTACTTC. V is TRBV7-9 and J is TRBJ2-5; TRBD2 matches 7 bases. Germline V CDR1 and CDR2: SEHNR, FQNEAQ (reference sequence). The CDR3 is 14 amino acids. With V trimmed by 7 bases and J by 2 bases, 7 bases remained unmatched.

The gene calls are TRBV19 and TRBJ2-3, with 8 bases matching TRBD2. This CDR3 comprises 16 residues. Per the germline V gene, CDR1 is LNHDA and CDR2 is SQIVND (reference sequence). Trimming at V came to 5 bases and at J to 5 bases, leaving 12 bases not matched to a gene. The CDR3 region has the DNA TGTGCCAGTAGTCGAGGAGCGGGAGCGGAGGAAGATACGCAGTATTTT. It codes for CASSRGAGAEEDTQYF.

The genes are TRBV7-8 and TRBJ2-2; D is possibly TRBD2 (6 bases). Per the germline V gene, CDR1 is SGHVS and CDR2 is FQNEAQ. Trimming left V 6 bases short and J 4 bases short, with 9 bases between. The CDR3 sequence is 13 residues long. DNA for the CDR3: TGTGCCAGCAGTAGGCGGGGCACCGGGGAGCTGTTTTTT. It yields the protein CASSRRGTGELFF.

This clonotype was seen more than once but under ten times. CDR3 loop: CASSVERLAGGDTQYF. CDR3 in DNA: TGTGCCAGCAGCGTAGAGAGACTAGCGGGAGGAGATACGCAGTATTTT. This chain joins TRBV9 and TRBJ2-3; 13 bases are a match to TRBD2. Germline V lookup: CDR1 SGDLS, CDR2 YYNGEE. The CDR3 sequence is 16 residues long. V trimming: 0 bases; J trimming: 5 bases; junction bases outside the gene matches: 3.

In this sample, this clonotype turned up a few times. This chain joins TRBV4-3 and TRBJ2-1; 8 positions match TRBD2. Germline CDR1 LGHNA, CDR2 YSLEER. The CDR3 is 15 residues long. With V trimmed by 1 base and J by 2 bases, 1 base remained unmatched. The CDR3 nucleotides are TGCGCCAGCAGCCAAGCACTAGCGGCCTACAATGAGCAGTTCTTC. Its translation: CASSQALAAYNEQFF.

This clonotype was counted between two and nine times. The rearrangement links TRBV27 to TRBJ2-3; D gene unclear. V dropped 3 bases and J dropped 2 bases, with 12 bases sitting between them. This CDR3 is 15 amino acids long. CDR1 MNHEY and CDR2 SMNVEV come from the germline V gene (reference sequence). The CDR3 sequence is CASSFRRKYTDTQYF. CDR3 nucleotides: TGTGCCAGCAGTTTTCGACGGAAATACACAGATACGCAGTATTTT.

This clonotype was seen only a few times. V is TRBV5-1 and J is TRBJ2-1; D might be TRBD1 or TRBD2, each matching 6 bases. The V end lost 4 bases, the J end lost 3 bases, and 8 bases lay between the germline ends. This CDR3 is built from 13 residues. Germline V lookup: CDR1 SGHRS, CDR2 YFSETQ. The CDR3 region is CASSEGGYNEQFF. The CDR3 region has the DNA TGCGCCAGCAGCGAGGGGGGCTACAATGAGCAGTTCTTC.

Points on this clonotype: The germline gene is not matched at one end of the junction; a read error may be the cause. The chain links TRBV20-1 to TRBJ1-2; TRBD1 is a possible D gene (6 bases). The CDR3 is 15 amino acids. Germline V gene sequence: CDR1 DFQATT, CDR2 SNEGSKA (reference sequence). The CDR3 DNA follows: TGCAGTGCTAGAGTAGTGGGGGGCGGTTTTGAGGGCTACATCTTC. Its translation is CSARVVGGGFEGYIF.

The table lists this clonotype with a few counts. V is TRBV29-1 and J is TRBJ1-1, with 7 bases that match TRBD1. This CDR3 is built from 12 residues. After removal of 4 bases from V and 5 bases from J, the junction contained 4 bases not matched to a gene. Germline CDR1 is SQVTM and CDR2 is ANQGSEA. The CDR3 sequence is CSVGAGGTEAFF. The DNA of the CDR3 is TGCAGCGTTGGGGCAGGGGGTACTGAAGCTTTCTTT.

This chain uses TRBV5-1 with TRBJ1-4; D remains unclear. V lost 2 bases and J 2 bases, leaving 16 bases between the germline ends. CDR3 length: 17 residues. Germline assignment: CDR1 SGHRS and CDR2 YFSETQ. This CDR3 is CASSLGQVATTNEKLFF. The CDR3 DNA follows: TGCGCCAGCAGCTTAGGGCAGGTGGCAACGACTAATGAAAAACTGTTTTTT.

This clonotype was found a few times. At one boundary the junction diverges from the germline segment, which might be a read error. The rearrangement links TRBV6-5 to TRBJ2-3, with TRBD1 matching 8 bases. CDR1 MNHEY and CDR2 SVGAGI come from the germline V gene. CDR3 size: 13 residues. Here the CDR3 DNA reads TGTGCCAGCAGTTACTTCCCGGACAGGGTGGTTTTTTTT. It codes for CASSYFPDRVVFF.

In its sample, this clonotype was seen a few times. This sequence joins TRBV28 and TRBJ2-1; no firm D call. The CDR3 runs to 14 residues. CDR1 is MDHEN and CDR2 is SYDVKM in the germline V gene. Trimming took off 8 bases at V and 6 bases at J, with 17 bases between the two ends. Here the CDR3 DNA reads TGTGCCAGCCATGAGATTGCGAAAGCCAATGAGCAGTTCTTC. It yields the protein CASHEIAKANEQFF.

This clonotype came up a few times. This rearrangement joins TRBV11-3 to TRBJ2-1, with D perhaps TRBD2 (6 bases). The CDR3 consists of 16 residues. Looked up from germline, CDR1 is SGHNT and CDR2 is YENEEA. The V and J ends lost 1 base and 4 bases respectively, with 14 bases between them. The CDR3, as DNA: TGTGCCAGCAGCTTAGGATATCGCGGGATTTACAATGAGCAGTTCTTC. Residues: CASSLGYRGIYNEQFF.

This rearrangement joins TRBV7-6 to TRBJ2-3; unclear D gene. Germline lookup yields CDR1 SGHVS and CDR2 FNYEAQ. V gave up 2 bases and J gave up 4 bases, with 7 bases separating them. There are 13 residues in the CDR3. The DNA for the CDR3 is TGTGCCAGCAGCTTATCCGGTGCAGATACGCAGTATTTT. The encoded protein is CASSLSGADTQYF.

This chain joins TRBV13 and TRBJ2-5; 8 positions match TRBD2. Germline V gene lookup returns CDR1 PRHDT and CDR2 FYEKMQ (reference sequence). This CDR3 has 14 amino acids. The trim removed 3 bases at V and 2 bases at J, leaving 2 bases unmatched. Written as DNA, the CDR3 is TGTGCCAGCAGCTTTTTAGCGGGACAAGAGACCCAGTACTTC. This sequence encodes CASSFLAGQETQYF.

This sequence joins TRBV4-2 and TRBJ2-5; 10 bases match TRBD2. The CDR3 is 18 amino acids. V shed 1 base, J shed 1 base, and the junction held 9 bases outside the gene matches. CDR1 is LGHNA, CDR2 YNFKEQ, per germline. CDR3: CASSQAASGSASQETQYF. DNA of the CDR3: TGTGCCAGCAGCCAAGCAGCTAGCGGGAGCGCGTCCCAAGAGACCCAGTACTTC.

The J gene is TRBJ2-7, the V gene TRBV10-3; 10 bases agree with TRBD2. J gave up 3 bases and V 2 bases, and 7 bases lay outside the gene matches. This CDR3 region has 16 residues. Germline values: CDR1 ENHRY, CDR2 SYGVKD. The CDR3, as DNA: TGTGCCATCAGTGAGGGGACCGGGACTAGCGTCTACGAGCAGTACTTC. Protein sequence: CAISEGTGTSVYEQYF.

CDR3 amino acids: CATSDRRGRTDTQYF. The DNA for the CDR3 is TGTGCCACCAGTGACCGTCGGGGGCGCACAGATACGCAGTATTTT. V usage is TRBV24-1 and J usage is TRBJ2-3; D may match TRBD1 or TRBD2 (6 bases each). CDR3 length: 15 residues. From germline, CDR1 is KGHDR and CDR2 SFDVKD. V lost 4 bases and J lost 1, with 11 bases in between.

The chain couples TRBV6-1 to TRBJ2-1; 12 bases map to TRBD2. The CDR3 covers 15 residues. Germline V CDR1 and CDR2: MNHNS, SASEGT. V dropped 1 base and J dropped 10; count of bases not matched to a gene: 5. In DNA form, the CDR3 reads TGTGCCAGCAGTGAAGATCGACTAGCGGGAGCGGAGCAGTTCTTC. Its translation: CASSEDRLAGAEQFF.